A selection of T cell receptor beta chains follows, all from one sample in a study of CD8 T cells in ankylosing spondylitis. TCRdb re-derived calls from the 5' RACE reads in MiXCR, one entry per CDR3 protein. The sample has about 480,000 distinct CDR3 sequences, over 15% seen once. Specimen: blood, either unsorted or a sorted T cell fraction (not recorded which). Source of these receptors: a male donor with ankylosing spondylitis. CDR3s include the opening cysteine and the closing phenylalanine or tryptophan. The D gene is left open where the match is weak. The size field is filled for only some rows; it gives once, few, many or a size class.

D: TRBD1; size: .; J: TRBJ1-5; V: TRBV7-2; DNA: TGTGCCAGCAGCTACACAGGGGGTCAATCGCCCCAGCATTTT; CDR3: CASSYTGGQSPQHF
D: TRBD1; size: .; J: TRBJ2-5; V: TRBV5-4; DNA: TGTGCCAGCAGCGCCTCCGGGACAGGGATACGAGAGACCCAGTACTTC; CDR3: CASSASGTGIRETQYF
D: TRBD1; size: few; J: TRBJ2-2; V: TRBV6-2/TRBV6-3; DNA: TGTGCCAGCAGTTCCCTAATACAGACAGGGAGATTTAACACCGGGGAGCTGTTTTTT; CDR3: CASSSLIQTGRFNTGELFF
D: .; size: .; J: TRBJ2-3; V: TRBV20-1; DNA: TGCAGTGCTAGCCCTTCTTGGGCGCTCCTCACAGATACGCAGTATTTT; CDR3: CSASPSWALLTDTQYF
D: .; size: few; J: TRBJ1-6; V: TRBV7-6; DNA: TGTGCCAGCAGCGCGGACGCCCGGATCCCACCCCTCCACTTT; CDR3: CASSADARIPPLHF
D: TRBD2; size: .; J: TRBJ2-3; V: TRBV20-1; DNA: TGCAGTGCTACGACGGGACTAGCTGGTGCTACGCAGTATTTT; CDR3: CSATTGLAGATQYF
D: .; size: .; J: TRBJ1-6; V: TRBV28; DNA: TGTGCCTGCGCGCTCAGCGACTATAATTCACCCCTCCACTTT; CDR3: CACALSDYNSPLHF
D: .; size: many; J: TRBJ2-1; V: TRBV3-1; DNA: TGTGCCAGCAGCCTAGGCCGGACTTCCAATGAGCAGTTCTTC; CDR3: CASSLGRTSNEQFF
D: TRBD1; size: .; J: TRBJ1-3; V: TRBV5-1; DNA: TGCGCCAGCAGCTTGGCCGGGACAGACTACGGAAACACCATATATTTT; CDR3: CASSLAGTDYGNTIYF
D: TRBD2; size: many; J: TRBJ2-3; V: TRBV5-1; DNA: TGCGCCAGCAGCCAGCGGGACTCGGTGACAGATACGCAGTATTTT; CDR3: CASSQRDSVTDTQYF
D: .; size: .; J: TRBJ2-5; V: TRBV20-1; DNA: TGCAGTGCGAATAGGGGGAATTCCGACTTCGGGGAAGAGACCCAGTACTTC; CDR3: CSANRGNSDFGEETQYF
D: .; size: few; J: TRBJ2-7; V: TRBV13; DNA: TGTGCCAGCAGCTTCCGAGGACTGGAGGGTTCCTACGAGCAGTACTTC; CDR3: CASSFRGLEGSYEQYF
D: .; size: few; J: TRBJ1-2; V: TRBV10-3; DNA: TGTGCCATCAGACCGGGGGCGGAATTTGTTGGCTACACCTTC; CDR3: CAIRPGAEFVGYTF
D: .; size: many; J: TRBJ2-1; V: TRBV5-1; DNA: TGCGCCAGCCGTTTAGCGGCTTCCTCCTACAATGAGCAGTTCTTC; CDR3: CASRLAASSYNEQFF
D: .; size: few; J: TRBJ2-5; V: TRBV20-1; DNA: TGCAGTGCTAGAGTAGGACGGGGGGAGACCCAGTACTTC; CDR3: CSARVGRGETQYF